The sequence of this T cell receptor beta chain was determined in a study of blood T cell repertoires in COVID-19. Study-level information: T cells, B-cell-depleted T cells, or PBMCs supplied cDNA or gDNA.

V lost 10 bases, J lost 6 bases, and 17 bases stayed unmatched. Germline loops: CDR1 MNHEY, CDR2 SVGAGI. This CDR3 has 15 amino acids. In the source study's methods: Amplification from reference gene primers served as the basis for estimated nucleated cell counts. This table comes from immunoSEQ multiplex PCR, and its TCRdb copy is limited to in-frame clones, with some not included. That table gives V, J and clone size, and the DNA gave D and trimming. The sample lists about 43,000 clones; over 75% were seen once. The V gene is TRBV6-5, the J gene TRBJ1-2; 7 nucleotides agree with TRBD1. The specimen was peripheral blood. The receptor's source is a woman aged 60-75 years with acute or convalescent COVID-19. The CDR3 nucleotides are TGTGCCACAGACAGGGAAAAGGGGAAGACGGATGGCTACACCTTC. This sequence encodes CATDREKGKTDGYTF.